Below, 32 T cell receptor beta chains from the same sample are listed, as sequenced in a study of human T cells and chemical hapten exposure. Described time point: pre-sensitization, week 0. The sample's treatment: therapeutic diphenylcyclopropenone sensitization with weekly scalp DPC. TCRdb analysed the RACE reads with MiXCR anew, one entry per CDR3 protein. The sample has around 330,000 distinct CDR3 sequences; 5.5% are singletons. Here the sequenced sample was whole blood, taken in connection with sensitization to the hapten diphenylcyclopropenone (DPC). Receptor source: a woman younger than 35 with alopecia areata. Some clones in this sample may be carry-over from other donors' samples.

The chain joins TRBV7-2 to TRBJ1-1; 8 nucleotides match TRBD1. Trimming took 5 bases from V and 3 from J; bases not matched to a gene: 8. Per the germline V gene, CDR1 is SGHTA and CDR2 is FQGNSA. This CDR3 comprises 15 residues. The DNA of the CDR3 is TGTGCCAGCAGCCCTTCAGGGGGCCTGTACACTGAAGCTTTCTTT. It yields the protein CASSPSGGLYTEAFF.

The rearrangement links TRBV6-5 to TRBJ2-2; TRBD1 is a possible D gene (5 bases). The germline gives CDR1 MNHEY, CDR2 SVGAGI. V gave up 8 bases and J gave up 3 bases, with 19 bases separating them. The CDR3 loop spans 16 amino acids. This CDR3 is CASSTGIVSDTGELFF. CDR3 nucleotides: TGTGCCAGCTCAACAGGAATAGTATCCGACACCGGGGAGCTGTTTTTT.

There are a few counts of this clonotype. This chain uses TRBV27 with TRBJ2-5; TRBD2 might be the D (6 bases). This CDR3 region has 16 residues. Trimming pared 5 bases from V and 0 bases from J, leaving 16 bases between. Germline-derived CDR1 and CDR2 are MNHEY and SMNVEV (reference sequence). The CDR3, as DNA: TGTGCCAGCAGTACATGGGCTAGCGCCCACCAAGAGACCCAGTACTTC. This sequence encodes CASSTWASAHQETQYF.

CDR3 region: CASSPPSGSNYGYTF. The CDR3 nucleotides read TGTGCCAGCTCACCACCGTCAGGATCAAACTATGGCTACACCTTC. The V gene is TRBV18, the J gene TRBJ1-2; D is undetermined. The CDR3 covers 15 residues. V lost 0 bases to trimming and J lost 2 bases, with 10 bases between them. Looked up from germline, CDR1 is KGHSH and CDR2 is LQKENI.

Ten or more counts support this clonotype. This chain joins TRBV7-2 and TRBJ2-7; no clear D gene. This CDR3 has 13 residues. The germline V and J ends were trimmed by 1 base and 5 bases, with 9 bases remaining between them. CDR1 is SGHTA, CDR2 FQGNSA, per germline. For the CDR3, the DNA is TGTGCCAGCAGCTTAGGATCGGCTCACGAGCAGTACTTC. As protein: CASSLGSAHEQYF. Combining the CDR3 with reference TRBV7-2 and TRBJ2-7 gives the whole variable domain GAGVSQSPSNKVTEKGKDVELRCDPISGHTALYWYRQSLGQGLEFLIYFQGNSAPDKSGLPSDRFSAERTGGSVSTLTIQRTQQEDSAVYLCASSLGSAHEQYFGPGTRLTVT.

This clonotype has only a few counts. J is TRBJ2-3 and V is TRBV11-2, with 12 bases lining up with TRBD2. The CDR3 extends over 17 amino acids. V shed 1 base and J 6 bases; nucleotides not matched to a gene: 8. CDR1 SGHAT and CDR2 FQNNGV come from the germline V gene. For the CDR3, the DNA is TGTGCCAGCAGCTTAGTGGCTAGCGGGGGGGCCACGGATACGCAGTATTTT. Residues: CASSLVASGGATDTQYF.

The CDR3 is CAISLYESPPETQYF. The CDR3 bases are TGTGCCATCAGTTTATACGAATCTCCCCCAGAGACCCAGTACTTC. V and J are TRBV10-3 and TRBJ2-5; D is ambiguous. V was pared by 5 bases and J by 4 bases, with 17 bases between. Germline V lookup: CDR1 ENHRY, CDR2 SYGVKD. The CDR3 has 15 residues.

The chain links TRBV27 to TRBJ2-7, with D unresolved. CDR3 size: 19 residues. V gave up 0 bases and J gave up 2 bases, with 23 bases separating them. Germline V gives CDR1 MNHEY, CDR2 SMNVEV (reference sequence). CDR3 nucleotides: TGTGCCAGCAGTTTATCCAGCCCCAAGGGCAGGACCATAGCCTACGAGCAGTACTTC. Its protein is CASSLSSPKGRTIAYEQYF.

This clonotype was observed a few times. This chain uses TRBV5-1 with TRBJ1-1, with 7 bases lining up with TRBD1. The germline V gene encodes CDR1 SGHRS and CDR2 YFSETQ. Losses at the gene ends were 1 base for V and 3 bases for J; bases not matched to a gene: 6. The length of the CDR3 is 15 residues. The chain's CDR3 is CASSLKGGLDTEAFF. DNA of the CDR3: TGCGCCAGCAGCTTGAAAGGGGGCTTGGACACTGAAGCTTTCTTT.

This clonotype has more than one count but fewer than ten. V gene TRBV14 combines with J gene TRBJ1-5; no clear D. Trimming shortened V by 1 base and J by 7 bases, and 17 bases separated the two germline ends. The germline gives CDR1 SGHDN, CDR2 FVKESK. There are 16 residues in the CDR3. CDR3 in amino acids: CASSQGPPDRRQPQHF. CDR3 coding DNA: TGTGCCAGCAGCCAAGGGCCACCTGATCGACGGCAGCCCCAGCATTTT.

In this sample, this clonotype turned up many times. DNA of the CDR3: TGTGCCAGCAGTTTTTCCAGGGACTCCTACGAGCAGTACTTC. Translating it yields CASSFSRDSYEQYF. The chain combines TRBV27 with TRBJ2-7; possibly TRBD1 for D (5 bases). V lost 3 bases to trimming and J lost 0 bases, with 9 bases between them. The CDR3 has 14 residues. From germline, CDR1 is MNHEY and CDR2 SMNVEV (reference sequence).

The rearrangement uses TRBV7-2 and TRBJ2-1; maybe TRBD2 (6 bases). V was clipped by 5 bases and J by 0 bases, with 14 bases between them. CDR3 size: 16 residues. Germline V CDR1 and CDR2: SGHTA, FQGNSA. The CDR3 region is CASSPTRPSSYNEQFF. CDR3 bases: TGTGCCAGCAGCCCGACTAGGCCTAGCTCCTACAATGAGCAGTTCTTC. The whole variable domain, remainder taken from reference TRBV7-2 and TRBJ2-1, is GAGVSQSPSNKVTEKGKDVELRCDPISGHTALYWYRQSLGQGLEFLIYFQGNSAPDKSGLPSDRFSAERTGGSVSTLTIQRTQQEDSAVYLCASSPTRPSSYNEQFFGPGTRLTVL.

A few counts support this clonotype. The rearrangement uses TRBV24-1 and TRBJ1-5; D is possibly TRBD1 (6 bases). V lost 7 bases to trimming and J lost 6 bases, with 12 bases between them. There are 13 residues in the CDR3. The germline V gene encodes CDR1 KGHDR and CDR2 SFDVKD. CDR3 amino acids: CATSPGGPQPQHF. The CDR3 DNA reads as TGTGCCACCAGCCCCGGGGGGCCTCAGCCCCAGCATTTT.

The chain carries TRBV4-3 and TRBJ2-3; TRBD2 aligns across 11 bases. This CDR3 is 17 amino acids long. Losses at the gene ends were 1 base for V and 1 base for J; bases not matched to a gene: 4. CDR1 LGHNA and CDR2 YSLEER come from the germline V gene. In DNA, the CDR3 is TGCGCCAGCAGCCAAGTTACTAGCGGGGGAGGCACAGATACGCAGTATTTT. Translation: CASSQVTSGGGTDTQYF.

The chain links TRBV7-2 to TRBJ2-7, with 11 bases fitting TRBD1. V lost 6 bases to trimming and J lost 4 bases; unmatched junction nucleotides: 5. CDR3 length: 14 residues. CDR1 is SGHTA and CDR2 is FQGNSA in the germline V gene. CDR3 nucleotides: TGTGCCAGCAGACCGGACAGGGGGCGGTACGAGCAGTACTTC. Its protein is CASRPDRGRYEQYF.

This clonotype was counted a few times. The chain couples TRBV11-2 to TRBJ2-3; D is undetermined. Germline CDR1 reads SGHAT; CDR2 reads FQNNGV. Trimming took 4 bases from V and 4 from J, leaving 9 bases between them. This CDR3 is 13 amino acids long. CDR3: CASSWWGPDTQYF. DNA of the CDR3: TGTGCCAGCAGCTGGTGGGGTCCAGATACGCAGTATTTT.

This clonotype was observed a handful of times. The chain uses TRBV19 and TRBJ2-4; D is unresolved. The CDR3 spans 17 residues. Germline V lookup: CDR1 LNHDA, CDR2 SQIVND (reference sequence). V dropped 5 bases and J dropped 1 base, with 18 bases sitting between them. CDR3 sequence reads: CASSPLTDSAAKNIQYF. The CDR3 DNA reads TGTGCCAGTAGTCCCCTTACGGATTCGGCGGCCAAAAACATTCAGTACTTC. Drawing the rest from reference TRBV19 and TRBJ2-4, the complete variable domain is DGGITQSPKYLFRKEGQNVTLSCEQNLNHDAMYWYRQDPGQGLRLIYYSQIVNDFQKGDIAEGYSVSREKKESFPLTVTSAQKNPTAFYLCASSPLTDSAAKNIQYFGAGTRLSVL.

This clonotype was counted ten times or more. The CDR3 protein is CASSYDSKYSNQPQHF. DNA for the CDR3: TGTGCCAGCAGTTACGACAGTAAATATAGCAATCAGCCCCAGCATTTT. The chain joins TRBV6-2 or TRBV6-3 to TRBJ1-5; possible D gene TRBD1, 5 bases. Trimming pared 2 bases from V and 0 bases from J, leaving 11 bases between. Looked up from germline, CDR1 is MNHEY and CDR2 is SVGEGT. CDR3 length: 16 amino acids.

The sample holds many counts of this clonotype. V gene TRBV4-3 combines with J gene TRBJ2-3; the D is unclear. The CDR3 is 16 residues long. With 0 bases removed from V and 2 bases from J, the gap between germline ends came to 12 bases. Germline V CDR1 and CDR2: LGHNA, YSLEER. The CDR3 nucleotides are TGCGCCAGCAGCCAAGATATGGCAAGCTTCACAGATACGCAGTATTTT. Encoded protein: CASSQDMASFTDTQYF.

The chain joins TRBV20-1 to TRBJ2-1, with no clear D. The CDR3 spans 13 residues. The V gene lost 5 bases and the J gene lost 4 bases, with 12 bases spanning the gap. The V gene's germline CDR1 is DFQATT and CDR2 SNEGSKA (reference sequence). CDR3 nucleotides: TGCAGTGCTGAGACTGACCCGTACAATGAGCAGTTCTTC. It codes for CSAETDPYNEQFF.

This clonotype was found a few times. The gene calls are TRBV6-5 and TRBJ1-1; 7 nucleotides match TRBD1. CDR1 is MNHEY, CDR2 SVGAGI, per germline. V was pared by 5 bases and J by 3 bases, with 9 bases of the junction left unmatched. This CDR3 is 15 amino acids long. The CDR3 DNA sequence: TGTGCCAGCAGTCGAGGGGCCGACAGGGACACTGAAGCTTTCTTT. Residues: CASSRGADRDTEAFF.

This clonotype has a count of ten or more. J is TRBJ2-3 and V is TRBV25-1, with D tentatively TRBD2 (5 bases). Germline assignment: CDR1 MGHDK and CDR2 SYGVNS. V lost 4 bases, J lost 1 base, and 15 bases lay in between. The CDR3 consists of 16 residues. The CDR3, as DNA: TGTGCCAGCAGTGGGATCAATATCGGGGGCACAGATACGCAGTATTTT. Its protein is CASSGINIGGTDTQYF.

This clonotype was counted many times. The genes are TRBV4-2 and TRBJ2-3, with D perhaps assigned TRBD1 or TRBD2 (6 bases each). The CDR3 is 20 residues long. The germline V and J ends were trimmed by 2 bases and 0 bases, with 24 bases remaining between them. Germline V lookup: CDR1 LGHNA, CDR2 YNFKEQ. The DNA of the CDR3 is TGTGCCAGCAGCCAATCTAACCCGGGGTCGGAGGGGGTAAGCACAGATACGCAGTATTTT. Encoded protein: CASSQSNPGSEGVSTDTQYF.

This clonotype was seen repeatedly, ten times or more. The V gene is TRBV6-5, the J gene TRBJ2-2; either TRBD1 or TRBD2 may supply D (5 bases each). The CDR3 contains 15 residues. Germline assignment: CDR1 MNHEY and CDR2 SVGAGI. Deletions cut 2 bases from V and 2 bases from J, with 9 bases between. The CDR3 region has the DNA TGTGCCAGCAGTTACAGGGACGGCAACACCGGGGAGCTGTTTTTT. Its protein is CASSYRDGNTGELFF.

Here the CDR3 DNA reads TGTGCCACCCTGGGCAGGCCAACCTTGATGTCCACAGATACGCAGTATTTT. Translated: CATLGRPTLMSTDTQYF. The chain uses TRBV28 and TRBJ2-3; unclear D gene. The CDR3 is 17 amino acids. Germline V lookup: CDR1 MDHEN, CDR2 SYDVKM. Trimming shortened V by 10 bases and J by 2 bases, and 25 bases separated the two germline ends.

Here the CDR3 reads CASSSQTGSPYEQYF. The CDR3 nucleotides are TGTGCCAGCAGTTCCCAGACAGGGTCCCCCTACGAGCAGTACTTC. V is TRBV28 and J is TRBJ2-7; 7 bases match TRBD1. CDR3 length: 15 amino acids. The trim removed 4 bases at V and 2 bases at J, leaving 8 bases unmatched. In germline, CDR1 is MDHEN, CDR2 SYDVKM. The full variable domain, completed using reference TRBV28 and TRBJ2-7, is DVKVTQSSRYLVKRTGEKVFLECVQDMDHENMFWYRQDPGLGLRLIYFSYDVKMKEKGDIPEGYSVSREKKERFSLILESASTNQTSMYLCASSSQTGSPYEQYFGPGTRLTVT.

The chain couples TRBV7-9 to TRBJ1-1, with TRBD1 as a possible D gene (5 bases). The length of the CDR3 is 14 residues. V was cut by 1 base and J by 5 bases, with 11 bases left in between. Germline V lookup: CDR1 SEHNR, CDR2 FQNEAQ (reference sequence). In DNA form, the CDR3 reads TGTGCCAGCAGCTTAGTCTTGGGGGGGACTGAAGCTTTCTTT. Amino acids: CASSLVLGGTEAFF. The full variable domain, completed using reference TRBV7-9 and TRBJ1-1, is DTGVSQNPRHKITKRGQNVTFRCDPISEHNRLYWYRQTLGQGPEFLTYFQNEAQLEKSRLLSDRFSAERPKGSFSTLEIQRTEQGDSAMYLCASSLVLGGTEAFFGQGTRLTVV.

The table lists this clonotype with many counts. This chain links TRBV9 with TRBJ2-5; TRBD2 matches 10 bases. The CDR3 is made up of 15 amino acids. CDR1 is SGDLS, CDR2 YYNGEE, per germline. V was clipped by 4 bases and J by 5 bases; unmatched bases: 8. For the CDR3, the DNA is TGTGCCAGCAGCACCCAGCGGGGGGGCGGGGAGACCCAGTACTTC. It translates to CASSTQRGGGETQYF.

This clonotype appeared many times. Written as DNA, the CDR3 is TGTGCCAGCAGTTTCCATATGGCTGGGGCCAACGTCCTGACTTTC. Translating gives CASSFHMAGANVLTF. J is TRBJ2-6 and V is TRBV6-2 or TRBV6-3; D is unclear. Per germline, CDR1 MNHEY and CDR2 SVGEGT. V gave up 4 bases and J gave up 2 bases, with 9 bases separating them. This CDR3 has 15 residues.

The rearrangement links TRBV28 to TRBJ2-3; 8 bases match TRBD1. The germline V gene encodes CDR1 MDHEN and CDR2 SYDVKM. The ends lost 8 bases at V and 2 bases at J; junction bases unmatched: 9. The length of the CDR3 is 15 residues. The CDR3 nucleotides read TGTGCCAGCGGCGTCGGGGGACAGGTCACAGATACGCAGTATTTT. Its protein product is CASGVGGQVTDTQYF.

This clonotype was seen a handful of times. The CDR3 DNA is TGTGCCAGCAGCGTCGGACTAGCGGGGGGTACTTCCTACAATGAGCAGTTCTTC. Translating it yields CASSVGLAGGTSYNEQFF. The chain recombines TRBV9 with TRBJ2-1; 14 nucleotides align to TRBD2. Trimming at V came to 2 bases and at J to 1 base, leaving 5 bases not matched to a gene. The CDR3 length is 18 residues. From germline, CDR1 is SGDLS and CDR2 YYNGEE.

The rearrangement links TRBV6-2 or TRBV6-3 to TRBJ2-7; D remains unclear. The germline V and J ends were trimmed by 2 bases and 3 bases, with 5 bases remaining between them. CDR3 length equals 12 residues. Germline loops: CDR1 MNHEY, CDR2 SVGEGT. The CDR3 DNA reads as TGTGCCAGCAGTTACCCTAACTACGAGCAGTACTTC. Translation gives CASSYPNYEQYF.